This TCR beta chain was observed in a study of PD-L1 blockade in urothelial cancer. As for the study in general: Blood analysis took place 3 weeks (second dose) and 6 weeks after treatment start.

Regarding time point: peripheral blood 6 weeks after treatment start. Patient disease was locally advanced or metastatic urothelial carcinoma. Sequencing was performed with immunoSEQ multiplex PCR; in TCRdb, only in-frame clones are kept and a portion is missing. The data show roughly 110,000 clones, about 91% seen once. This CDR3 spans 14 amino acids. In germline, CDR1 is GTSNPN, CDR2 SVGIG (reference sequence). V lost 2 bases to trimming and J lost 6 bases; unmatched junction nucleotides: 6. Here the sequenced sample was PBMCs, taken around atezolizumab (anti-PD-L1) treatment. The TCR was taken from a man in his 60s with urothelial cancer. V gene TRBV30 combines with J gene TRBJ2-7; 11 nucleotides align to TRBD1. CDR3 nucleotide sequence: TGTGCCTGGAGTAAGGGGACAGGGGGAGCCGAGCAGTACTTC. Its protein is CAWSKGTGGAEQYF.